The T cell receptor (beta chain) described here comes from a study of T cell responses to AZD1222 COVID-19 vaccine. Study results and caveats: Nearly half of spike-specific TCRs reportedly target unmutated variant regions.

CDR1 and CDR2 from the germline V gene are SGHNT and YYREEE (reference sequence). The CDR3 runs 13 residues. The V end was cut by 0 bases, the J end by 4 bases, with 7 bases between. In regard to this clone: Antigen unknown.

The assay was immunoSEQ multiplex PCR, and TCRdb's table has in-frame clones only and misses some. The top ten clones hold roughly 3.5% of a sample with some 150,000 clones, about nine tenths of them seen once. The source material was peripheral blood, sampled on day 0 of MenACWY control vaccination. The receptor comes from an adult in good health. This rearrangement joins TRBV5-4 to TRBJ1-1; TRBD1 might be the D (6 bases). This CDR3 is CASSLEGGTEAFF. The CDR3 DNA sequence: TGTGCCAGCAGCTTGGAAGGGGGCACTGAAGCTTTCTTT. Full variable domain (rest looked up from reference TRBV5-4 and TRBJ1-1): ETGVTQSPTHLIKTRGQQVTLRCSSQSGHNTVSWYQQALGQGPQFIFQYYREEENGRGNFPPRFSGLQFPNYSSELNVNALELDDSALYLCASSLEGGTEAFFGQGTRLTVV.